This TCR beta chain stems from a study of cytomegalovirus exposure and HLA in healthy donors. As regards this clone: Antigen unknown.

The CDR3 sequence is 17 residues long. V was trimmed by 1 base and J by 1 base, leaving 11 bases between them. Germline V CDR1 and CDR2: LNHDA, SQIVND (reference sequence). Study results and caveats: Most TCR sequences were uncommon, yet certain public TCRs appeared in many donors. Previously analyzed data showed that most TCR beta V segments were productive at a frequency of about 90% or about 30%.

The PCR made use of 60 Vbeta and 13 Jbeta primers. Authors' analysis steps: A later analysis counted approximately 88 million unique TCR beta chains, around 12 million shared. Generated by immunoSEQ multiplex PCR, the TCRdb table keeps only in-frame clones and is missing some. Clone size and V and J calls were adopted from that table, with D and trimming inferred from the DNA. The sample has roughly 150,000 clones, around three fifths seen once. The rearrangement joins TRBV19 to TRBJ1-6, with D tentatively TRBD1 (6 bases). The source of this sequence is a woman aged 25 to 39 in good health and CMV-seropositive. Sample: PBMCs. The CDR3 reads CASSIGGGSSYNSPLHF. CDR3 bases: TGTGCCAGTAGTATAGGAGGGGGATCGTCCTATAATTCACCCCTCCACTTT.